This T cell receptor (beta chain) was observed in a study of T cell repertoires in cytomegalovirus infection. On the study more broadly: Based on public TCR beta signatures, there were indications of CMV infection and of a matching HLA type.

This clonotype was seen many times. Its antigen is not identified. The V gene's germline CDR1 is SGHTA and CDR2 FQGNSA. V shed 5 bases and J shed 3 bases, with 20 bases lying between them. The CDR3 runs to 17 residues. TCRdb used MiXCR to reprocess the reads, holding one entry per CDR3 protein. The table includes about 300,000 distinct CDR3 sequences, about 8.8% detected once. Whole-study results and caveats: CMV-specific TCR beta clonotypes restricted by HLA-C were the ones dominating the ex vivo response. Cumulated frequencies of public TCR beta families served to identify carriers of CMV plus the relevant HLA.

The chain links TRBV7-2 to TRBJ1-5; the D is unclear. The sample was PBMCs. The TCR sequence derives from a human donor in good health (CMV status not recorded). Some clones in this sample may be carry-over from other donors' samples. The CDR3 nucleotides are TGTGCCAGCAGCACGCTACTGACAAGCCCTATCAATCAGCCCCAGCATTTT. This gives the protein CASSTLLTSPINQPQHF.